These T cell receptor beta chains were read from a single sample in a study of T cell responses to AZD1222 COVID-19 vaccine. Generated by immunoSEQ multiplex PCR, the TCRdb table keeps only in-frame clones and is missing some. This sample has about 200,000 clones, with under 95% found just once. The sample consisted of peripheral blood, taken 28 days after the second AZD1222 dose. The receptors originated from an adult who received the AZD1222 COVID-19 vaccine. Each CDR3 is given with its conserved first and last residue. The order of the fields is D gene, V gene, J gene, clone size, CDR3 DNA, CDR3 protein. A D gene is named only where the DNA matches it firmly. Clone size appears in some rows only: once, few, many, or a class for an expanded clone.

d_gene: .; v_gene: TRBV2; j_gene: TRBJ2-2; abundance: .; CDR3nt: TGTGCCAGCAGTCGAATGTCCGGGGAGCTGTTTTTT; CDR3aa: CASSRMSGELFF
d_gene: TRBD1; v_gene: TRBV25-1; j_gene: TRBJ1-2; abundance: .; CDR3nt: TGTGCCAGCAGTGCCTCTACAGGGGCCTATGGCTACACCTTC; CDR3aa: CASSASTGAYGYTF
d_gene: .; v_gene: TRBV19; j_gene: TRBJ2-7; abundance: .; CDR3nt: TGTGCCACCCAAACTGGGGCAGGTCATTTAAGGGAGCAGTACTTC; CDR3aa: CATQTGAGHLREQYF
d_gene: .; v_gene: TRBV19; j_gene: TRBJ2-7; abundance: once; CDR3nt: TGTGCCAGTAGCATCGCGGTTGCGGGGTACGAGCAGTACTTC; CDR3aa: CASSIAVAGYEQYF
d_gene: TRBD2; v_gene: TRBV5-1; j_gene: TRBJ2-3; abundance: .; CDR3nt: TGCGCCAGCAGCCCGACGAGGAGCGGGGGAGACACAGATACGCAGTATTTT; CDR3aa: CASSPTRSGGDTDTQYF
d_gene: TRBD1; v_gene: TRBV19; j_gene: TRBJ1-2; abundance: .; CDR3nt: TGTGCCAGTAGTATAAGGGTCGGGACAGGGGTTGGCGGCTACACCTTC; CDR3aa: CASSIRVGTGVGGYTF
d_gene: .; v_gene: TRBV29-1; j_gene: TRBJ1-3; abundance: .; CDR3nt: TGCAGCGTCTGGGACACGAGCTCTGGAAACACCATATATTTT; CDR3aa: CSVWDTSSGNTIYF
d_gene: .; v_gene: TRBV15; j_gene: TRBJ2-3; abundance: .; CDR3nt: TGTGCCACCAGCAGAGACAGGGGTACAGATACGCAGTATTTT; CDR3aa: CATSRDRGTDTQYF
d_gene: .; v_gene: TRBV3-1/TRBV3-2; j_gene: TRBJ1-1; abundance: .; CDR3nt: TGTGCCAGCAGCCTGGGAGGGAACACTGAAGCTTTCTTT; CDR3aa: CASSLGGNTEAFF
d_gene: .; v_gene: TRBV27; j_gene: TRBJ1-2; abundance: .; CDR3nt: TGTGCCAGCAGTTTCGGGGAGGGCCCCTATGGCTACACCTTC; CDR3aa: CASSFGEGPYGYTF
d_gene: .; v_gene: TRBV4-1; j_gene: TRBJ1-6; abundance: once; CDR3nt: TGCGCCAGCAGCCAAGTTGGTTCACCCCTCCACTTT; CDR3aa: CASSQVGSPLHF
d_gene: .; v_gene: TRBV19; j_gene: TRBJ2-7; abundance: once; CDR3nt: TGTGCCAGTAGTGCTCGTCCTTCCTACGAGCAGTACTTC; CDR3aa: CASSARPSYEQYF
d_gene: .; v_gene: TRBV5-1; j_gene: TRBJ2-3; abundance: .; CDR3nt: TGCGCCAGCAGCGCACAGGTTGGCACAGATACGCAGTATTTT; CDR3aa: CASSAQVGTDTQYF
d_gene: .; v_gene: TRBV7-3; j_gene: TRBJ1-1; abundance: .; CDR3nt: TGTGCCAGCAGCTTCGCCCCCGGACGGGACACTGAAGCTTTCTTT; CDR3aa: CASSFAPGRDTEAFF
d_gene: .; v_gene: TRBV30; j_gene: TRBJ1-5; abundance: .; CDR3nt: TGTGCCTGGAGTGTACTTCGGGGCCAGCCCCAGCATTTT; CDR3aa: CAWSVLRGQPQHF
d_gene: .; v_gene: TRBV19; j_gene: TRBJ2-1; abundance: .; CDR3nt: TGTGCCACAGGGGTCTGGTCCCTCTCCTACAATGAGCAGTTCTTC; CDR3aa: CATGVWSLSYNEQFF
d_gene: .; v_gene: TRBV6-5; j_gene: TRBJ1-1; abundance: .; CDR3nt: TGTGCCAGCAGTTACTCTGGTGGACAGTTTAATGGAGGAGCTTTCTTT; CDR3aa: CASSYSGGQFNGGAFF
d_gene: .; v_gene: TRBV2; j_gene: TRBJ1-1; abundance: .; CDR3nt: TGTGCCAGCAGTGTCGGTCGGGGGGGAAACACTGAAGCTTTCTTT; CDR3aa: CASSVGRGGNTEAFF
d_gene: .; v_gene: TRBV11-2; j_gene: TRBJ1-2; abundance: .; CDR3nt: TGTGCCAGCAGCTTAGTTTTGAGGGCTAGCCGGGGGCATATCCGTGGCTACACCTTC; CDR3aa: CASSLVLRASRGHIRGYTF
d_gene: TRBD2; v_gene: TRBV5-4; j_gene: TRBJ2-3; abundance: .; CDR3nt: TGTGCCAGCAGCGCCGGACTAGCGGGGACTGATACGCAGTATTTT; CDR3aa: CASSAGLAGTDTQYF
d_gene: .; v_gene: TRBV6-5; j_gene: TRBJ2-7; abundance: .; CDR3nt: TGTGCCAGCAGGGGGCTGGACTACGAGCAGTACTTC; CDR3aa: CASRGLDYEQYF
d_gene: .; v_gene: TRBV12-3/TRBV12-4; j_gene: TRBJ1-1; abundance: once; CDR3nt: TGTGCCAGCAGTTTAGGGCTTGAAGCTTTCTTT; CDR3aa: CASSLGLEAFF
d_gene: .; v_gene: TRBV5-1; j_gene: TRBJ2-2; abundance: .; CDR3nt: TGCGCCAGCGGCGATGGGACGCATATTACCGGGGAGCTGTTTTTT; CDR3aa: CASGDGTHITGELFF
d_gene: .; v_gene: TRBV7-9; j_gene: TRBJ1-1; abundance: .; CDR3nt: TGTGCCAGCAGCTTAGACGACCCGAGAGCTTTCTTT; CDR3aa: CASSLDDPRAFF
d_gene: .; v_gene: TRBV24-1; j_gene: TRBJ2-1; abundance: .; CDR3nt: TGTGCCACCAGTGTCAGGCAGACGGGTTCCTACAATGAGCAGTTCTTC; CDR3aa: CATSVRQTGSYNEQFF
d_gene: .; v_gene: TRBV3-1/TRBV3-2; j_gene: TRBJ1-5; abundance: .; CDR3nt: TGTGCCAGCAGCCAAGGCAGCGTTCAGCCCCAGCATTTT; CDR3aa: CASSQGSVQPQHF
d_gene: TRBD2; v_gene: TRBV27; j_gene: TRBJ2-2; abundance: .; CDR3nt: TGTGCCAGCAGTCCCTTTCGGGGGGACTCGAACACCGGGGAGCTGTTTTTT; CDR3aa: CASSPFRGDSNTGELFF
d_gene: .; v_gene: TRBV5-6; j_gene: TRBJ1-2; abundance: .; CDR3nt: TGTGCCAGCAGCTTGTCGGAGGCGTATGGCTACACCTTC; CDR3aa: CASSLSEAYGYTF
d_gene: .; v_gene: TRBV12-3/TRBV12-4; j_gene: TRBJ1-2; abundance: .; CDR3nt: TGTGCCAGCAGGCCCGGGTCCCCCGATGGCTACACCTTC; CDR3aa: CASRPGSPDGYTF
d_gene: .; v_gene: TRBV4-1; j_gene: TRBJ1-1; abundance: .; CDR3nt: TGCGCCAGCAGCCTTGAGCCCCCCAGTTCCGCTTTCTTT; CDR3aa: CASSLEPPSSAFF
d_gene: .; v_gene: TRBV7-9; j_gene: TRBJ1-3; abundance: .; CDR3nt: TGTGCCAGCAGCTCCCCACAGCCTGGAAACACCATATATTTT; CDR3aa: CASSSPQPGNTIYF
d_gene: .; v_gene: TRBV28; j_gene: TRBJ2-7; abundance: .; CDR3nt: TGTGCCAGCAGTTTGGACCGGGACACCTCCTACGAGCAGTACTTC; CDR3aa: CASSLDRDTSYEQYF
d_gene: TRBD1; v_gene: TRBV19; j_gene: TRBJ2-7; abundance: .; CDR3nt: TGTGCCAGTAGTCTCCCGGGACAGGGGACCTACGAGCAGTACTTC; CDR3aa: CASSLPGQGTYEQYF
d_gene: .; v_gene: TRBV18; j_gene: TRBJ2-1; abundance: .; CDR3nt: TGTGCCAGCTCACCTGACCCAGCAATAAGCTTCTTC; CDR3aa: CASSPDPAISFF
d_gene: TRBD1; v_gene: TRBV27; j_gene: TRBJ1-6; abundance: .; CDR3nt: TGTGCCAGCCATCGGACAGGGGCTTATAATTCACCCCTCCACTTT; CDR3aa: CASHRTGAYNSPLHF
d_gene: .; v_gene: TRBV12-3/TRBV12-4; j_gene: TRBJ1-1; abundance: once; CDR3nt: TGTGCCAGCAGTTACAGGGTGGCTGAAGCTTTCTTT; CDR3aa: CASSYRVAEAFF
d_gene: .; v_gene: TRBV6-5; j_gene: TRBJ1-1; abundance: .; CDR3nt: TGTGCCAGCAGTTCCGATCTGTGGACTGAAGCTTTCTTT; CDR3aa: CASSSDLWTEAFF
d_gene: TRBD1; v_gene: TRBV7-6; j_gene: TRBJ2-1; abundance: .; CDR3nt: TGTGCCAGCGGTCTCCCGACAGGGGTCCACAATGAGCAGTTCTTC; CDR3aa: CASGLPTGVHNEQFF
d_gene: TRBD1; v_gene: TRBV2; j_gene: TRBJ1-2; abundance: few; CDR3nt: TGTGCCAGCAGTCGCCTGACAGGGGGCTCTACCTATGGCTACACCTTC; CDR3aa: CASSRLTGGSTYGYTF
d_gene: .; v_gene: TRBV5-1; j_gene: TRBJ2-2; abundance: once; CDR3nt: TGCGCCAGCAGCTACCGACAGGATGACACCGGGGAGCTGTTTTTT; CDR3aa: CASSYRQDDTGELFF
d_gene: TRBD2; v_gene: TRBV2; j_gene: TRBJ2-3; abundance: .; CDR3nt: TGTGCCAGCAGGACCTTGACCCGGACTAGTGGATCTGCAGATACGCAGTATTTT; CDR3aa: CASRTLTRTSGSADTQYF
d_gene: .; v_gene: TRBV28; j_gene: TRBJ2-6; abundance: .; CDR3nt: TGTGCCAGCAGTTCGACACGGACAGATAAGAGCTCTGGGGCCAACGTCCTGACTTTC; CDR3aa: CASSSTRTDKSSGANVLTF
d_gene: .; v_gene: TRBV9; j_gene: TRBJ1-4; abundance: .; CDR3nt: TGTGCCAGCAGCGTCAGCGGGGATGAAAAACTGTTTTTT; CDR3aa: CASSVSGDEKLFF
d_gene: .; v_gene: TRBV10-1; j_gene: TRBJ2-1; abundance: .; CDR3nt: TGCGCCAGCAGTGAGGACATATCAGCCTACAATGAGCAGTTCTTC; CDR3aa: CASSEDISAYNEQFF
d_gene: .; v_gene: TRBV9; j_gene: TRBJ1-2; abundance: .; CDR3nt: TGTGCCAGCAGCGTAGCTCAGAGAGGGAACTATGGCTACACCTTC; CDR3aa: CASSVAQRGNYGYTF
d_gene: TRBD1; v_gene: TRBV5-4; j_gene: TRBJ2-7; abundance: .; CDR3nt: TGTGCCAGCAGCTTGGCGTCGACAGGGAACCTCTACGAGCAGTACTTC; CDR3aa: CASSLASTGNLYEQYF
d_gene: .; v_gene: TRBV18; j_gene: TRBJ1-1; abundance: once; CDR3nt: TGTGCCAGCTCTCCAGAGTCGATGAACACTGAAGCTTTCTTT; CDR3aa: CASSPESMNTEAFF
d_gene: .; v_gene: TRBV2; j_gene: TRBJ1-5; abundance: .; CDR3nt: TGTGCCAGCTTACCGACCGGTTATAGCAATCAGCCCCAGCATTTT; CDR3aa: CASLPTGYSNQPQHF
d_gene: .; v_gene: TRBV7-2; j_gene: TRBJ1-2; abundance: few; CDR3nt: TGTGCCAGCAGCGTCGCCCGAAATGGCTACACCTTC; CDR3aa: CASSVARNGYTF